What follows are 3 T cell receptor beta chains derived from one specimen sequenced in a study of T cells in Graves' hyperthyroidism and ophthalmopathy. RNA transcripts provided the source from which TCR beta CDR3 regions were amplified. HTBI primers were the set used in a first-round RT-PCR of the TCR CDR3. TCRdb reprocessed the multiplex PCR reads via MiXCR and lists one record per CDR3 protein. This sample has under 650,000 distinct CDR3 sequences, with 15% to 20% found just once. The sequencing sample was made of blood. Receptor source: a woman aged 30 to 39 with Graves' hyperthyroidism.

This chain links TRBV20-1 with TRBJ1-4, with D unresolved. The ends were cut back, 6 bases at V and 3 bases at J, with 11 bases in the middle. Germline V gene data show CDR1 as DFQATT and CDR2 as SNEGSKA (reference sequence). The CDR3 is made up of 13 amino acids. The CDR3 spells CSAVPGSNEKLFF. The CDR3 bases are TGCAGTGCCGTCCCGGGGTCTAATGAAAAACTGTTTTTT.

The rearrangement uses TRBV9 and TRBJ2-2, with D unclear. V was trimmed by 2 bases and J by 6 bases, leaving 5 bases between them. Germline CDR1 and CDR2: SGDLS and YYNGEE. The CDR3 has 12 amino acids. CDR3 DNA: TGTGCCAGCAGCGTCGCTTCCGGGGAGCTGTTTTTT. Protein: CASSVASGELFF.

This clonotype showed up many times. CDR3 in DNA: TGTGCCACCAGGACTTCTAACACCGGGGAGCTGTTTTTT. The encoded protein is CATRTSNTGELFF. The chain recombines TRBV24-1 with TRBJ2-2; D is uncertain. The CDR3 contains 13 residues. The germline CDR1 and CDR2 sequences are KGHDR and SFDVKD. The ends were cut back, 7 bases at V and 2 bases at J, with 7 bases in the middle.